The 19 T cell receptor beta chains in this list originate from one sample, sequenced in a study of T cell repertoires in cytomegalovirus infection (dated 2019 in TCRdb). Sequencing was performed on an Illumina HiSeq 1500. The public sequencing data were trimmed at Q25 with fastp and processed into clonotypes with MiXCR by TCRdb, which kept only in-frame beta chains. Identical CDR3 protein sequences are pooled into one entry, listed with their most common genes and DNA. In this sample the table shows roughly 720,000 distinct CDR3 sequences, 35% of which occur a single time. The ten largest account for about 2.8% of the sample. Specimen: PBMCs. All receptors come from a human donor in good health (CMV status not recorded). Some clones in this sample may be carry-over from other donors' samples.

V and J are TRBV5-1 and TRBJ1-1; 7 nucleotides agree with TRBD1. CDR3 size: 13 residues. Germline trimming cut 3 bases from V and 6 bases from J; bases unmatched to any gene: 5. CDR1 is SGHRS and CDR2 is YFSETQ in the germline V gene. The CDR3 loop is CASSWGTVAEAFF. In DNA, the CDR3 is TGCGCCAGCAGCTGGGGGACAGTTGCTGAAGCTTTCTTT.

There are a few counts of this clonotype. Germline and junction disagree at one end, which may indicate a read error. The rearrangement joins TRBV7-6 to TRBJ1-4; D gene ambiguous. In germline, CDR1 is SGHVS, CDR2 FNYEAQ. The CDR3 is 16 amino acids. CDR3 nucleotide sequence: TGTGCCAGCAGCATAGCCCCATCCCTGACTAATGAAAAACTGTTTTTT. It yields the protein CASSIAPSLTNEKLFF.

This sequence joins TRBV7-2 and TRBJ1-2, with 7 bases aligning to TRBD1. J gave up 1 base and V 5 bases, and 10 bases lay outside the gene matches. The CDR3 runs to 16 residues. Germline assignment: CDR1 SGHTA and CDR2 FQGNSA. The DNA of the CDR3 is TGTGCCAGCAGCAAGGGACCCAGGGGGGTTAACTATGGCTACACCTTC. It translates to CASSKGPRGVNYGYTF. Complete variable domain (other parts from reference TRBV7-2 and TRBJ1-2): GAGVSQSPSNKVTEKGKDVELRCDPISGHTALYWYRQSLGQGLEFLIYFQGNSAPDKSGLPSDRFSAERTGGSVSTLTIQRTQQEDSAVYLCASSKGPRGVNYGYTFGSGTRLTVV.

This clonotype has just one count. A much larger clone lies one base from this, so it may be a read error. The CDR3 ends on some other residue instead of the conserved phenylalanine or tryptophan, so this is likely a read error. The chain joins TRBV20-1 to TRBJ2-7; D possibly corresponds to TRBD1 (5 bases). The CDR3 contains 14 residues. The germline CDR1 and CDR2 sequences are DFQATT and SNEGSKA (reference sequence). Between the trimmed V and J ends, which lost 3 bases and 4 bases, there was a span of 16 bases. The CDR3 region is CSARSVGRVYEQYL. The CDR3 bases are TGCAGTGCTAGGTCGGTGGGGCGCGTTTACGAGCAGTACTTA.

This clonotype was seen only a few times. The V call is TRBV28, the J call TRBJ2-7; D is possibly TRBD1 (6 bases). From germline, CDR1 is MDHEN and CDR2 SYDVKM. Trimming took 6 bases from V and 5 from J, leaving 17 bases between them. The CDR3 has 14 amino acids. CDR3 sequence (DNA): TGTGCCAGCAGCCCCATTGAACAGGGTCACGAGCAGTACTTC. Protein sequence: CASSPIEQGHEQYF.

At least ten counts were recorded for this clonotype. The gene calls are TRBV18 and TRBJ2-7; 7 bases align to TRBD1. This CDR3 is built from 15 residues. V lost 4 bases to trimming and J lost 4 bases; unmatched junction nucleotides: 10. CDR1 KGHSH and CDR2 LQKENI come from the germline V gene. The CDR3 loop is CASSHRDSSSYEQYF. The CDR3 DNA reads TGTGCCAGCTCACACAGGGACAGCAGCAGTTACGAGCAGTACTTC.

The chain recombines TRBV5-1 with TRBJ2-1; maybe TRBD2 (5 bases). Germline V CDR1 and CDR2: SGHRS, YFSETQ. The CDR3 totals 20 residues. V was shortened by 3 bases and J by 2 bases, with 27 bases between the two germline ends. The CDR3 loop is CASSSVWGEPTKYPYNEQFF. The CDR3 DNA sequence: TGCGCCAGCAGCTCGGTCTGGGGAGAACCTACGAAATACCCCTACAATGAGCAGTTCTTC. The full variable domain, completed using reference TRBV5-1 and TRBJ2-1, is KAGVTQTPRYLIKTRGQQVTLSCSPISGHRSVSWYQQTPGQGLQFLFEYFSETQRNKGNFPGRFSGRQFSNSRSEMNVSTLELGDSALYLCASSSVWGEPTKYPYNEQFFGPGTRLTVL.

This rearrangement joins TRBV5-4 to TRBJ2-7; D is unclear. The V end was cut by 6 bases, the J end by 1 base, with 11 bases between. Germline CDR1 and CDR2: SGHNT and YYREEE (reference sequence). This CDR3 has 13 amino acids. The CDR3 here is CASTPVGSYEQYF. CDR3 nucleotide sequence: TGTGCCAGCACTCCGGTGGGATCCTACGAGCAGTACTTC.

On this clonotype itself: Given a much more abundant clone one base away, this may be a read error. V is TRBV7-9 and J is TRBJ1-3, with no clear D. The V end lost 3 bases, the J end lost 0 bases, and 9 bases lay between the germline ends. The CDR3 spans 15 residues. Looked up from germline, CDR1 is SEHNR and CDR2 is FQNEAQ (reference sequence). For the CDR3, the DNA is TGTGCCAGCAGCTTTTCCGTGAGCTCTGGAAACACCATATATTTT. It codes for CASSFSVSSGNTIYF.

Comments on this clonotype: Because the CDR3 is missing its conserved closing phenylalanine or tryptophan, this is likely a read error. This chain links TRBV7-6 with TRBJ2-7; 7 positions match TRBD1. CDR3 size: 15 residues. V lost 3 bases to trimming and J lost 2 bases; unmatched junction nucleotides: 7. Germline loops: CDR1 SGHVS, CDR2 FNYEAQ. The CDR3 sequence is CASSFYEGATYEQYY. DNA for the CDR3: TGTGCCAGCAGCTTTTATGAGGGGGCCACCTACGAGCAGTACTAC.

This clonotype was recorded many times. This chain connects TRBV7-9 to TRBJ1-4, with D possibly being TRBD1 (6 bases). V shed 1 base and J shed 2 bases, with 17 bases lying between them. The germline V gene has CDR1 SEHNR and CDR2 FQNEAQ (reference sequence). This CDR3 is 18 amino acids long. The CDR3 DNA reads TGTGCCAGCAGCTTAGGTCGCGGAACAGGGTCGACTAATGAAAAACTGTTTTTT. It is translated as CASSLGRGTGSTNEKLFF.

The V gene is TRBV24-1, the J gene TRBJ2-1, with 8 bases lining up with TRBD2. The V gene end was trimmed by 5 bases and the J gene end by 3 bases; junction bases not matched to a gene: 5. CDR3 length: 15 amino acids. Germline assignment: CDR1 KGHDR and CDR2 SFDVKD. The CDR3, as DNA: TGTGCCACCAGTGCACATAGCGGGAACTACAATGAGCAGTTCTTC. Translation gives CATSAHSGNYNEQFF.

The chain carries TRBV11-2 and TRBJ2-3; 8 bases agree with TRBD2. The junction had 5 bases not matched to a gene; V was cut back by 3 bases and J by 3 bases. This CDR3 is built from 15 residues. Germline V gives CDR1 SGHAT, CDR2 FQNNGV. Written as DNA, the CDR3 is TGTGCCAGCAGCTTCAGCGGGGGCTTAACAGATACGCAGTATTTT. As protein: CASSFSGGLTDTQYF.

The V call is TRBV7-9, the J call TRBJ1-1, with 9 bases that match TRBD1. The CDR3 covers 17 residues. Germline V gene lookup returns CDR1 SEHNR and CDR2 FQNEAQ (reference sequence). The J segment lost 2 bases and the V segment lost 6 bases, leaving 13 bases of the junction unmatched. CDR3 protein: CASRTSGTGYTNTEAFF. In DNA, the CDR3 is TGTGCCAGCAGGACTTCCGGGACAGGGTATACTAACACTGAAGCTTTCTTT.

The chain joins TRBV19 to TRBJ1-1; D ambiguous. V lost 2 bases, J lost 4 bases, and 14 bases lay in between. The V gene's germline CDR1 is LNHDA and CDR2 SQIVND (reference sequence). The length of the CDR3 is 15 residues. CDR3: CASSISARVATEAFF. The DNA for the CDR3 is TGTGCCAGTAGTATATCAGCCCGGGTTGCCACTGAAGCTTTCTTT.

The V gene is TRBV20-1, the J gene TRBJ2-7; 7 nucleotides agree with TRBD1. The ends lost 6 bases at V and 3 bases at J; junction bases unmatched: 17. There are 16 residues in the CDR3. Germline V gene data show CDR1 as DFQATT and CDR2 as SNEGSKA (reference sequence). CDR3 sequence reads: CSARSAGGLEGYEQYF. DNA for the CDR3: TGCAGTGCCAGATCGGCAGGGGGTTTGGAAGGCTACGAGCAGTACTTC.

This chain links TRBV7-2 with TRBJ2-3; 10 bases are a match to TRBD2. Germline-derived CDR1 and CDR2 are SGHTA and FQGNSA. The CDR3 contains 19 residues. J lost 5 bases, V lost 1 base, and 15 bases had no gene match. The CDR3, as DNA: TGTGCCAGCAGCTTAGTTCCTAGCGGGAGTTTGGGAGTAGAAGATACGCAGTATTTT. This encodes CASSLVPSGSLGVEDTQYF.

In this sample, this clonotype turned up many times. The chain links TRBV7-2 to TRBJ2-3, with 14 bases identical to TRBD2. V was pared by 4 bases and J by 5 bases, with 8 bases of the junction left unmatched. The CDR3 has 17 residues. Germline V gives CDR1 SGHTA, CDR2 FQGNSA. This CDR3 reads CASSSMGLAGVGDTQYF. DNA for the CDR3: TGTGCCAGCAGCTCGATGGGACTAGCGGGAGTGGGAGATACGCAGTATTTT.

This clonotype was found once. At one of its ends the junction is not consistent with the germline gene, which may arise from a read error. V and J are TRBV7-3 and TRBJ2-2; D is unclear. CDR3 length: 16 residues. Germline CDR1 is SGHTA and CDR2 is FQGTGA. The CDR3 DNA is TGTGCCAGCAGTACTACAGCCCTACCGAACACCAGGGAGCTGTTTTTT. Its protein is CASSTTALPNTRELFF.